This T cell receptor beta chain was found in a study of T cells in Graves' hyperthyroidism and ophthalmopathy. About the research overall: Peripheral blood draws took place at initial diagnosis, ahead of any treatment.

Broader study findings: By a 13 V-J model, ophthalmopathy was set apart from stable hyperthyroidism.

There are 12 residues in the CDR3. Amplified TCR beta CDR3 regions came from RNA transcripts. Primed by the HTBI set, a first-round RT-PCR was run on the TCR CDR3. Using its own MiXCR run on the multiplex PCR reads, TCRdb lists one record per CDR3 protein. The data hold hundreds of thousands of distinct CDR3 sequences, with around 21% observed a single time. The study left out patients who had uncontrolled infection, other autoimmune disease, pregnancy or lactation. Each 10 ml fresh peripheral blood draw supplied the PBMCs. Concerning this clonotype: No antigen is known for it. A read error may account for a junction end that differs from germline.

The source is a young man with Graves' ophthalmopathy. Sequencing was performed on blood. The chain is built from TRBV12-3 or TRBV12-4 and TRBJ1-1, with D hard to call. The CDR3 loop is CAGSSHRTEAFF. The CDR3 nucleotides are TGTGCCGGCAGCTCACATAGGACTGAAGCTTTCTTT.